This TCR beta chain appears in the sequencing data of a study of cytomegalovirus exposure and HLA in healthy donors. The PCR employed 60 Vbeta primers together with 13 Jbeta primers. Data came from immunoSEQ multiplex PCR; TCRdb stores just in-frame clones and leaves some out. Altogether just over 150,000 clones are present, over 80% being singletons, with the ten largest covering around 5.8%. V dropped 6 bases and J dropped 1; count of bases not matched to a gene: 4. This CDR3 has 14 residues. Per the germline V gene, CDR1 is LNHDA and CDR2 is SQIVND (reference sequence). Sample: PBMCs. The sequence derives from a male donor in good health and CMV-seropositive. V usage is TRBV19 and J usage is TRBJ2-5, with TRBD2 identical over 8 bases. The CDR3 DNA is TGTGCCAGTAGCCAACTAGCGGCCCAAGAGACCCAGTACTTC. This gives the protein CASSQLAAQETQYF.